The clone carrying this TCR beta chain has just a few counts. Its specificity is unknown. This record comes from a study of response to subunit inactivated influenza vaccine. Study-wide findings and caveats: Few additional T cells are recruited per seasonal influenza vaccination, authors suggested.

The CDR3 spans 12 residues. The germline V and J ends were trimmed by 6 bases and 5 bases, with 9 bases remaining between them. In TCRdb, the RT-PCR reads were re-called with MiXCR into one record per CDR3 protein. The sample includes about 650,000 distinct CDR3 sequences, approximately 14% of them seen just once. The chain uses TRBV12-3 or TRBV12-4 and TRBJ2-3; the D gene is possibly TRBD1 (6 bases). Here the sequenced sample was PBMCs from blood, taken 14 days before vaccination. This TCR was sampled from a man aged 50-60 years who received an inactivated influenza vaccine. The CDR3 DNA reads TGTGCCAGCAGCCAGGGGATAGATACGCAGTATTTT. Translated, it gives CASSQGIDTQYF.